This is a list of T cell receptor beta chains from one sample in a study of blood T cell repertoires in COVID-19. Clones were read by immunoSEQ multiplex PCR, and TCRdb kept only the in-frame ones, dropping some. The sample lists about 100,000 clones, more than 75% occurring once. Sequenced: peripheral blood. The receptors come from a human donor in a cohort sampled during active COVID-19. CDR3s leave out the opening cysteine and the closing phenylalanine or tryptophan.

len,v_gene,CDR3aa
13,TRBV5-1,ASSLQTVGYEKLF
13,TRBV11-2,ASSKSGPGTDTQY
11,TRBV7-2,ASSNPTGGVQY
13,TRBV4-1,ASRRTSGGTDTQY
13,TRBV2,ASSERSTGFTEAF
14,TRBV27,ASSSPSGTGDSPLH
13,TRBV11-3,ASSYTGSGANVLT
12,TRBV9,ASSVDPSTGGYT
11,TRBV6-5,ASSLQDNTEAF
13,TRBV18,ASSPGGTGTNEQY
14,TRBV5-6,ASSPPRLGNQETQY
12,TRBV18,ASSSDRVNTEAF
12,TRBV10-2,ASRESLASDTQY
12,TRBV5-1,ASSSGDQNEKLF
14,TRBV9,ASSVLGGQDQETQY
18,TRBV30,AWSGGEGPLSGGSYDEQF
17,TRBV30,AWSDLGGTIRRVADTQY
11,TRBV20-1,SASSGMWNEQF
13,TRBV9,ASSVARDRGYEQY
15,TRBV7-9,ASSFGRDSSEIYEQY
14,TRBV7-2,ASSLVSRGRIRAQY
16,TRBV3-1/TRBV3-2,ASSQSRAGGSSSYEQY
16,TRBV4-3,ASSQDRGAGLLVSPLH
16,TRBV28,ASSSQAKQGGVGDEQY
13,TRBV19,ASTRTDVEVYGYT
11,TRBV16,ASTSISGETQY
12,TRBV6-5,ASSLGPPGNTIY
10,TRBV3-1/TRBV3-2,ASSQAEGGYT
14,TRBV9,ASSASRGQATDTQY
13,TRBV7-2,ASSNPSGNTGEQY
13,TRBV30,AWSVGRGGNSPLH
9,TRBV3-1/TRBV3-2,ATVRLGRLF
15,TRBV4-3,ASSQFFGQASSYEQY
13,TRBV2,ASKRTGLSTGELF
10,TRBV10-3,AIKGDSYEQY
14,TRBV12-5,ASGLRAARQNYGYT
14,TRBV4-3,ASSQAGGGFDNEQF
13,TRBV10-3,AIKGADPKTTEAF
12,TRBV19,ASRSGTGKQPQH
13,TRBV29-1,SVAVQEYSGNTIY
11,TRBV5-1,ASSSQANYGYT
12,TRBV11-2,ASSSGNSGNTIY
16,TRBV10-3,AISESLSAGGSSYEQY
12,TRBV19,ASSIQGYDEKLF
13,TRBV18,ASSPQTGMGYEQY
12,TRBV5-6,ASSFRQGQETQY
15,TRBV27,ASRSYSVGQVYNEQF
10,TRBV7-2,ASSSLAGAPF
12,TRBV27,ASSLNQGGRGYT
11,TRBV12-3/TRBV12-4,ASSFGKNQPQH
11,TRBV6-6,ASIRTGNTEAF
14,TRBV4-1,ASSQGLAGGHNEQF
12,TRBV19,ASSTSGFSYGYT
15,TRBV5-1,ASSRTTGTLNTGELF
17,TRBV3-1/TRBV3-2,ASSQGLAGGLSRTDTQY
14,TRBV5-5,ASSLGAPGGGTEAF